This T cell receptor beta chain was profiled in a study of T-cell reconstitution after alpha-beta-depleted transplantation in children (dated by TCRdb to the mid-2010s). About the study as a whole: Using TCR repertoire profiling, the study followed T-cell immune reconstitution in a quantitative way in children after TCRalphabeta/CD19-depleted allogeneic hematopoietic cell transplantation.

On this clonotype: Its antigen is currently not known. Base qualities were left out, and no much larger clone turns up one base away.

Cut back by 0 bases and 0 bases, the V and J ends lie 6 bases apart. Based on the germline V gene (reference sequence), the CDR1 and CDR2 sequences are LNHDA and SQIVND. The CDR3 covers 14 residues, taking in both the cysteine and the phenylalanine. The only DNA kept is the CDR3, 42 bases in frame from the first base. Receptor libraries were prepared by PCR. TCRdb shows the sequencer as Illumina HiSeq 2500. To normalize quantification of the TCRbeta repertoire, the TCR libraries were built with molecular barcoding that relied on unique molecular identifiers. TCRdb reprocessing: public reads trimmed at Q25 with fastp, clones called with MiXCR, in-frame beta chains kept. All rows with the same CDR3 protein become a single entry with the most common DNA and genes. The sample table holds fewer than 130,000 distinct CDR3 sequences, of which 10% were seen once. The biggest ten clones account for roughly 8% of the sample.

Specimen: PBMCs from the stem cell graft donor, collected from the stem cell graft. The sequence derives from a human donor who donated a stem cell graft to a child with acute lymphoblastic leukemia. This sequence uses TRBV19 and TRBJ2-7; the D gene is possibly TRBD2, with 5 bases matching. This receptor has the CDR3 CASSIERDSYEQYF. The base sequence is TGTGCCAGTAGTATAGAACGGGACTCCTACGAGCAGTACTTC. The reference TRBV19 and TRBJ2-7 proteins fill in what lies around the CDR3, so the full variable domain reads DGGITQSPKYLFRKEGQNVTLSCEQNLNHDAMYWYRQDPGQGLRLIYYSQIVNDFQKGDIAEGYSVSREKKESFPLTVTSAQKNPTAFYLCASSIERDSYEQYFGPGTRLTVT.